This T cell receptor beta chain was sequenced in a study of Graves' ophthalmopathy and Graves' hyperthyroidism. The overall study: Sampling took place at initial diagnosis, with peripheral blood obtained before any treatment. Study observations and caveats: Most expanded clonotypes in thyroid above 0.001 frequency also showed up in blood.

PBMCs were isolated by Ficoll-Paque density gradient centrifugation, using 7.5 to 10 ml of fresh peripheral blood as the starting material. In this sample, this clonotype turned up many times. Its specificity is not known. RNA transcripts were the source from which TCR beta CDR3 regions were amplified. Second-round multiplex PCR followed a first-round RT-PCR using HTBI primers. TCRdb fed the multiplex PCR reads into MiXCR, producing one record per CDR3 protein. The table lists 500,000 to 700,000 distinct CDR3 sequences, over 20% of them singletons. The CDR3 runs to 15 residues. Between the trimmed V and J ends, which lost 0 bases and 6 bases, there was a span of 18 bases. Germline CDR1 reads SQVTM; CDR2 reads ANQGSEA.

This receptor was identified in a young woman with stable Graves' hyperthyroidism. Some clones in this sample may be carry-over from other donors' samples. The J gene is TRBJ2-7, the V gene TRBV29-1; perhaps D is TRBD1 or TRBD2 (5 bases each). Sequenced material: peripheral blood. CDR3 region: CSVEDWVKGTGEQYF. The CDR3 DNA sequence: TGCAGCGTTGAAGATTGGGTCAAAGGGACGGGCGAGCAGTACTTC.